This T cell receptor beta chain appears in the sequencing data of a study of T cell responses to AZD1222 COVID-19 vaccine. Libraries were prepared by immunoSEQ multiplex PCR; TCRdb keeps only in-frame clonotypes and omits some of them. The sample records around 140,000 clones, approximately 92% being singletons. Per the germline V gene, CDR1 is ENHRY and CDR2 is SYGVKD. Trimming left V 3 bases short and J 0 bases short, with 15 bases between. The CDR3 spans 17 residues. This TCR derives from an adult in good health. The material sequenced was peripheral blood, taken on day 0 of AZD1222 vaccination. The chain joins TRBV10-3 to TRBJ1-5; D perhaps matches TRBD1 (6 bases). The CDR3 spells CAISETPDSNSNQPQHF. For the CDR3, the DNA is TGTGCCATCAGTGAAACTCCGGACAGTAATAGCAATCAGCCCCAGCATTTT.